The entry below describes one TCR beta chain. Antigen unknown. Profiled with immunoSEQ multiplex PCR; TCRdb holds only in-frame clones, not every one. The data hold about 71,000 clones, with around 85% observed a single time. The sample belongs to a study of vaccination effects on CD4 cells after COVID-19. Across the study: Antigen-specific CD4+ T cells expanded by the ViraFEST assay with viral peptide pools were then sequenced. Overall study findings and caveats: Pronounced clonal contraction occurred in clones induced by infection and by vaccine late after vaccination.

Scientists isolated CD4+ T cells after an approximately ten-day culture period ended. Two doses of either BNT162b2 or mRNA-1273 were given to each participant. Here the sequenced sample was CD4+ T cells from PBMCs cultured without peptide, taken after COVID-19 vaccination. This sequence was found in a human donor who received a COVID-19 vaccine.

CDR3 region: CASSGRGLTYNEQFF. In DNA form, the CDR3 reads TGTGCCAGCTCAGGGAGGGGGCTCACCTACAATGAGCAGTTCTTC. This chain joins TRBV18 and TRBJ2-1; the D call may be TRBD1 or TRBD2 (7 bases each). Germline V gene lookup returns CDR1 KGHSH and CDR2 LQKENI. Trimming took 5 bases from V and 2 from J, leaving 13 bases between them. The CDR3 covers 15 residues. Full variable domain (remainder filled in from reference TRBV18 and TRBJ2-1): NAGVMQNPRHLVRRRGQEARLRCSPMKGHSHVYWYRQLPEEGLKFMVYLQKENIIDESGMPKERFSAEFPKEGPSILRIQQVVRGDSAAYFCASSGRGLTYNEQFFGPGTRLTVL.